The rows below give T cell receptor beta chains drawn from one sample of a study of CD4+ T cells in melanoma. The assay was immunoSEQ multiplex PCR, and TCRdb's table has in-frame clones only and misses some. Of around 10,000 clones in the sample, about 78% were seen once. The material sequenced was tumor tissue. These receptors originate from a human donor with melanoma. Both conserved end residues are part of each CDR3. The order of the fields is CDR3 protein, CDR3 DNA, clone size, V gene, J gene, D gene. The D gene is left open where the match is weak. The listing skips clone size in some rows; elsewhere it reads once, few, many or a size class.

CASSYYQGETQYF,TGTGCCAGCAGTTACTACCAGGGGGAGACCCAGTACTTC,.,TRBV6-6,TRBJ2-5,.
CASRSAGTDTQYF,TGCGCCAGCCGATCGGCGGGCACAGATACGCAGTATTTT,once,TRBV10-2,TRBJ2-3,.
CASSYSINKPQHF,TGTGCCAGCAGTTACTCGATCAACAAGCCCCAGCATTTT,.,TRBV6-5,TRBJ1-5,.
CASSDEAGGRYEQYF,TGTGCCAGCAGTGATGAGGCAGGGGGCCGCTACGAGCAGTACTTC,large,TRBV2,TRBJ2-7,TRBD1
CASSLGAGVLTGELFF,TGTGCCAGCAGCTTGGGAGCGGGGGTTCTCACCGGGGAGCTGTTTTTT,once,TRBV5-4,TRBJ2-2,TRBD2
CASSIGLAEFYEQYF,TGTGCCAGTAGTATAGGACTAGCGGAGTTCTACGAGCAGTACTTC,.,TRBV19,TRBJ2-7,TRBD2
CASSFQGAGTEAFF,TGCGCCAGCAGCTTCCAGGGGGCAGGCACTGAAGCTTTCTTT,.,TRBV5-1,TRBJ1-1,TRBD1
CATSSQGGEQYF,TGTGCCACCAGCAGCCAGGGGGGTGAGCAGTACTTC,.,TRBV15,TRBJ2-7,.
CASSVGASGANVLTF,TGTGCCAGCAGCGTAGGGGCGTCTGGGGCCAACGTCCTGACTTTC,.,TRBV9,TRBJ2-6,.
CASSEDRVYGYTF,TGTGCCAGCAGCGAGGACAGGGTTTATGGCTACACCTTC,once,TRBV2,TRBJ1-2,TRBD1